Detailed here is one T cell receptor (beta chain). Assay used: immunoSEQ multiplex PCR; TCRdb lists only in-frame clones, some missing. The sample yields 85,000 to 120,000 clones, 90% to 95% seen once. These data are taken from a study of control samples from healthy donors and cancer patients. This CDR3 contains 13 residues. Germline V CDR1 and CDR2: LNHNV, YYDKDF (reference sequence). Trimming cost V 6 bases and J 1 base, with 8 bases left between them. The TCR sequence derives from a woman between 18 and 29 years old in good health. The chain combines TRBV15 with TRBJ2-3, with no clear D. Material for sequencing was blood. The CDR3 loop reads CATRDTGTDTQYF. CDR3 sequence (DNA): TGTGCCACCAGAGACACAGGCACAGATACGCAGTATTTT.